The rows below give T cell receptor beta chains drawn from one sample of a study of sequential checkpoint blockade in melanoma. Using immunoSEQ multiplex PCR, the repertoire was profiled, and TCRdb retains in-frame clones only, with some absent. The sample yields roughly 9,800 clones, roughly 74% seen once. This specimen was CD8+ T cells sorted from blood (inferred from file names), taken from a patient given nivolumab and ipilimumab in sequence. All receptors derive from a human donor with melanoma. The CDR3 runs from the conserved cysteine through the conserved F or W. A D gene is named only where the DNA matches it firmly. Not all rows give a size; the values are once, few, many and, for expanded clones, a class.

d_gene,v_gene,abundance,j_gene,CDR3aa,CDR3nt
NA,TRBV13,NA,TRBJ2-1,CASSYVLRQNEQFF,TGTGCCAGCAGCTACGTATTGCGACAGAATGAGCAGTTCTTC
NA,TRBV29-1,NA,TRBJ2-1,CSVEDWQEQFF,TGCAGCGTTGAAGATTGGCAGGAGCAGTTCTTC
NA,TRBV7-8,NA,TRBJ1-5,CASSSLTGPNQPQHF,TGTGCCAGCAGCTCCCTTACAGGGCCCAATCAGCCCCAGCATTTT
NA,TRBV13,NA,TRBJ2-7,CASSLGGQGLAYEQYF,TGTGCCAGCAGCTTAGGCGGGCAGGGTTTGGCCTACGAGCAGTACTTC
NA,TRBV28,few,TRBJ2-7,CASSLTQGSYEQYF,TGTGCCAGCAGTTTAACTCAGGGATCCTACGAGCAGTACTTC
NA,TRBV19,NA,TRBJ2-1,CASSIGGRISEQFF,TGTGCCAGTAGTATTGGGGGGAGAATCAGTGAGCAGTTCTTC
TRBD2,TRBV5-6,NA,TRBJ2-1,CASSLGLASEQFF,TGTGCCAGCAGCTTGGGACTAGCAAGTGAGCAGTTCTTC
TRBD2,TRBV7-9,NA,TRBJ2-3,CASSPTSGIDTQYF,TGTGCCAGCAGCCCGACTAGCGGGATAGATACGCAGTATTTT
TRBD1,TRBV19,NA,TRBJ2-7,CASSMGTGTVSYEQYF,TGTGCCAGTAGTATGGGAACCGGGACAGTCTCCTACGAGCAGTACTTC
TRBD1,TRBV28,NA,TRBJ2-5,CASSLLLGQGQETQYF,TGTGCCAGCAGTTTACTTCTGGGACAGGGGCAAGAGACCCAGTACTTC
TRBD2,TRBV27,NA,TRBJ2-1,CASSLARTSGPYNEQFF,TGTGCCAGCAGTTTGGCCCGGACTAGCGGCCCCTACAATGAGCAGTTCTTC
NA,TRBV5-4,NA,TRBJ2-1,CASSSSGHEQFF,TGTGCCAGCAGCTCATCAGGGCATGAGCAGTTCTTC
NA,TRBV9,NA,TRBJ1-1,CASSSDGGTEAFF,TGTGCCAGCAGCTCAGATGGGGGGACTGAAGCTTTCTTT
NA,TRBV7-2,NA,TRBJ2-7,CASSLGLAYEQYF,TGTGCCAGCAGCTTGGGACTTGCCTACGAGCAGTACTTC
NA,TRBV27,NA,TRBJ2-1,CASSLVGTGYNEQFF,TGTGCCAGCAGCCTTGTCGGGACTGGCTACAATGAGCAGTTCTTC
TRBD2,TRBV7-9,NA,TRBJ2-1,CASSAGLFIGNEQFF,TGTGCCAGCAGCGCGGGACTATTCATCGGCAATGAGCAGTTCTTC
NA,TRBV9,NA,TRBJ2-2,CASSVAVGELFF,TGTGCCAGCAGCGTAGCCGTCGGGGAGCTGTTTTTT
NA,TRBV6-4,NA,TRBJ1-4,CASSEFGGTNEKLFF,TGTGCCAGCAGTGAATTCGGGGGTACTAATGAAAAACTGTTTTTT
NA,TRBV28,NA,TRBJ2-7,CASSGGTESSYEQYF,TGTGCCAGCAGTGGGGGGACAGAGAGCTCCTACGAGCAGTACTTC
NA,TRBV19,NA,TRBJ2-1,CASSPGGRYNEQFF,TGTGCCAGTAGTCCAGGGGGGAGGTATAATGAGCAGTTCTTC
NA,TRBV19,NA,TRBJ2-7,CASSLQEDYEQYF,TGTGCCAGTAGTTTGCAGGAAGACTACGAGCAGTACTTC
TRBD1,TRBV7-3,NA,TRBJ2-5,CASSLSPGQGGETQYF,TGTGCCAGCAGCTTAAGCCCCGGACAGGGGGGCGAGACCCAGTACTTC
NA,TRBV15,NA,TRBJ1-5,CATSRTENSNQPQHF,TGTGCCACCTCCAGGACTGAGAATAGCAATCAGCCCCAGCATTTT
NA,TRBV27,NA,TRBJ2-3,CASTRTGNTDTQYF,TGTGCCAGCACCCGGACGGGGAACACAGATACGCAGTATTTT
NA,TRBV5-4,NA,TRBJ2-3,CASSQTGSTDTQYF,TGTGCCAGCAGCCAAACCGGGAGCACAGATACGCAGTATTTT
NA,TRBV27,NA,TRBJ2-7,CASSFSKGGYEQYF,TGTGCCAGCAGTTTTTCCAAAGGGGGCTACGAGCAGTACTTC
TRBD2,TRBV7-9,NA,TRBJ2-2,CASSFSGIYTGELFF,TGTGCCAGCAGCTTTAGCGGGATTTACACCGGGGAGCTGTTTTTT
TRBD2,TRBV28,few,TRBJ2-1,CASSFALAVIYNEQFF,TGTGCCAGCAGTTTTGCACTAGCGGTGATCTACAATGAGCAGTTCTTC
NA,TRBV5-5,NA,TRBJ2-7,CASRWDISYEQYF,TGTGCCAGCAGATGGGACATTTCCTACGAGCAGTACTTC
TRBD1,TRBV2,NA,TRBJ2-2,CASRHGTGATGELFF,TGTGCCAGCAGACATGGGACAGGGGCGACCGGGGAGCTGTTTTTT
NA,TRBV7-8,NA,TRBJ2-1,CASSLEITVSYNEQFF,TGTGCCAGCAGCTTAGAAATTACGGTCTCCTACAATGAGCAGTTCTTC
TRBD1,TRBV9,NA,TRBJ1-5,CASSAGQGANQPQHF,TGTGCCAGCAGCGCCGGACAGGGGGCGAATCAGCCCCAGCATTTT
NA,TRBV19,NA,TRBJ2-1,CASSIAGSSYNEQFF,TGTGCCAGTAGTATAGCTGGGAGCTCCTACAATGAGCAGTTCTTC
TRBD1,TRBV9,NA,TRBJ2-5,CASSVDGRGRETQYF,TGTGCCAGCAGCGTAGACGGCAGGGGGCGTGAGACCCAGTACTTC
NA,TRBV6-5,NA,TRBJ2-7,CASNQGWDSYEQYF,TGTGCCAGCAATCAGGGATGGGACTCCTACGAGCAGTACTTC
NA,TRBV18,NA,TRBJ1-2,CASSPPSQDYGYTF,TGTGCCAGCTCACCACCTAGTCAGGACTATGGCTACACCTTC
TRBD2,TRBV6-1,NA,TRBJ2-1,CASSVWSGSSYNEQFF,TGTGCCAGCAGTGTTTGGAGCGGGAGCTCCTACAATGAGCAGTTCTTC
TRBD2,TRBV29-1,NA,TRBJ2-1,CSVVAGGLDEQFF,TGCAGCGTTGTAGCGGGAGGGCTCGATGAGCAGTTCTTC
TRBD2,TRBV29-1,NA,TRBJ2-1,CSAYPGLAGANEQFF,TGCAGCGCCTACCCTGGGCTAGCGGGGGCCAATGAGCAGTTCTTC
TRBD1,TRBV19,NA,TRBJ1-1,CASSIGQGGTEAFF,TGTGCCAGTAGTATAGGACAGGGTGGCACTGAAGCTTTCTTT
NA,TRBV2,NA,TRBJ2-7,CASRGGTGPYEQYF,TGTGCCAGCAGGGGAGGGACAGGCCCCTACGAGCAGTACTTC
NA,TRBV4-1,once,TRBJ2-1,CASSHPEEGPSYNEQFF,TGCGCCAGCAGCCATCCCGAGGAGGGACCATCCTACAATGAGCAGTTCTTC
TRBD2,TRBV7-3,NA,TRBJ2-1,CASSPGLADNEQFF,TGTGCCAGCAGCCCAGGACTAGCTGACAATGAGCAGTTCTTC
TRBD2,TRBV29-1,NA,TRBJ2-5,CSVVGTSGSGETQYF,TGCAGCGTTGTAGGGACTAGCGGGAGTGGAGAGACCCAGTACTTC
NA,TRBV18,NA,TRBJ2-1,CASSPKDSYYNEQFF,TGTGCCAGCTCACCAAAAGACAGTTACTACAATGAGCAGTTCTTC
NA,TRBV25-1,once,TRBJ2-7,CASSEPGKPYEQYF,TGTGCCAGCAGTGAACCAGGGAAACCCTACGAGCAGTACTTC
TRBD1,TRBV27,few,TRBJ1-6,CASTQGQGNSPLHF,TGTGCCAGCACGCAGGGACAGGGTAATTCACCCCTCCACTTT
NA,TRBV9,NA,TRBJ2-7,CASSVASTSSYEQYF,TGTGCCAGCAGCGTAGCTAGTACCTCGTCCTACGAGCAGTACTTC
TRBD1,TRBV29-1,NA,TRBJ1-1,CSVRWDLQGAIMNTEAFF,TGCAGCGTTCGTTGGGATTTACAGGGGGCAATAATGAACACTGAAGCTTTCTTT
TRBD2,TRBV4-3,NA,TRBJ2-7,CASSWTSGSSYEQYF,TGCGCCAGCAGCTGGACTAGCGGGAGCTCCTACGAGCAGTACTTC
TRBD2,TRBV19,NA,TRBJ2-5,CASSSGLAQETQYF,TGTGCCAGTAGTTCGGGACTAGCTCAAGAGACCCAGTACTTC
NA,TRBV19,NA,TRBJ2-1,CASTSTVSYNEQFF,TGTGCCAGTACATCTACCGTCTCCTACAATGAGCAGTTCTTC
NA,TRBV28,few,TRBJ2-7,CASSEQGRAYEQYF,TGTGCCAGCAGCGAGCAGGGCCGGGCCTACGAGCAGTACTTC
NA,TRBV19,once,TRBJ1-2,CASSKDSANYGYTF,TGTGCCAGTAGTAAGGACAGTGCTAACTATGGCTACACCTTC
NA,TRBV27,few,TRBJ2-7,CASSPILASEQYF,TGTGCCAGCAGCCCGATCCTAGCAAGTGAGCAGTACTTC
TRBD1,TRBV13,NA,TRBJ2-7,CASSSRQGNSYEQYF,TGTGCCAGCAGCTCTCGACAGGGCAACTCCTACGAGCAGTACTTC
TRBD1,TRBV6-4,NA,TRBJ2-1,CASSRTGGSGNEQFF,TGTGCCAGCAGTAGGACAGGGGGTTCGGGCAATGAGCAGTTCTTC
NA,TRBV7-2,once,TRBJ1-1,CASSLTGSTEAFF,TGTGCCAGCAGCTTGACGGGGAGCACTGAAGCTTTCTTT
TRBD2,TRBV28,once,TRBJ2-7,CASSLPSGSRYEQYF,TGTGCCAGCAGTTTGCCTAGCGGGAGTAGATACGAGCAGTACTTC
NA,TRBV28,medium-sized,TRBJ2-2,CASSSPQENTGELFF,TGTGCCAGCAGTTCTCCCCAGGAGAACACCGGGGAGCTGTTTTTT